The 12 T cell receptor beta chains in this list originate from one sample, sequenced in a study of blood T cell repertoires in COVID-19. Assay used: immunoSEQ multiplex PCR; TCRdb lists only in-frame clones, some missing. Seen here are about 39,000 clones, 91% observed once, and the top ten hold approximately 2.3%. Sequenced sample: peripheral blood. These receptors originate from a man in his fifties or sixties with active COVID-19.

This chain uses TRBV9 with TRBJ2-7, with TRBD1 matching over 7 bases. Germline CDR1 and CDR2: SGDLS and YYNGEE. CDR3 length equals 14 residues. V lost 0 bases and J lost 3; bases outside the gene matches: 3. The CDR3 nucleotides read TGTGCCAGCAGCGTAGGAGGGACAGTCTACGAGCAGTACTTC. As protein: CASSVGGTVYEQYF.

This sequence joins TRBV5-5 and TRBJ1-1; 8 bases agree with TRBD1. Germline assignment: CDR1 SGHKS and CDR2 YYEKEE (reference sequence). The CDR3 sequence is 12 residues long. The trim removed 0 bases at V and 8 bases at J, leaving 0 bases unmatched. In DNA form, the CDR3 reads TGTGCCAGCAGCTTGGGGACAGGGGAAGCTTTCTTT. This gives the protein CASSLGTGEAFF.

About this clone: One end of the junction does not line up with germline, which may come from a read error. The chain employs TRBV28 and TRBJ2-4; D possibly corresponds to TRBD2 (5 bases). CDR1 and CDR2 from the germline V gene are MDHEN and SYDVKM. The CDR3 consists of 14 residues. Written as DNA, the CDR3 is TGTGCCAGAGCCTCCGAGGGAGCCGAAAACATTCAGTACTTC. Its protein product is CARASEGAENIQYF.

The J gene is TRBJ1-1, the V gene TRBV19, with a possible D match to TRBD1 (5 bases). CDR1 is LNHDA and CDR2 is SQIVND in the germline V gene (reference sequence). There are 15 residues in the CDR3. V was shortened by 7 bases and J by 4 bases, with 19 bases between the two germline ends. The CDR3 nucleotides read TGTGCCAGTACCTCCATGGGACTCCGATTCACTGAAGCTTTCTTT. Translation gives CASTSMGLRFTEAFF.

V gene TRBV5-8 combines with J gene TRBJ2-3; the D gene is possibly TRBD1 (6 bases). Germline CDR1 SGHTS, CDR2 YDEGEE. Trimming took off 1 base at V and 4 bases at J, with 10 bases between the two ends. This CDR3 region has 14 residues. CDR3: CASSLLGAADTQYF. Here the CDR3 DNA reads TGTGCCAGCAGCTTGTTGGGGGCCGCAGATACGCAGTATTTT.

The chain couples TRBV4-2 to TRBJ1-2, with 11 bases matching TRBD1. The CDR3 consists of 15 residues. V lost 1 base, J lost 2 bases, and 0 bases stayed unmatched. CDR1 LGHNA and CDR2 YNFKEQ come from the germline V gene. The CDR3 is CASSQGDRGNYGYTF. In DNA, the CDR3 is TGTGCCAGCAGCCAAGGGGACAGGGGGAACTATGGCTACACCTTC.

The genes are TRBV5-6 and TRBJ2-1, with D possibly being TRBD1 (5 bases). Germline CDR1 and CDR2: SGHDT and YYEEEE. The V and J ends lost 5 bases and 12 bases respectively, with 21 bases between them. The length of the CDR3 is 14 residues. CDR3 DNA: TGTGCCAGCAGTCGAATCCCAGGGAATTTAGGGCAGTTCTTC. Its protein product is CASSRIPGNLGQFF. Based on the CDR3 plus reference TRBV5-6 and TRBJ2-1, the full variable domain is DAGVTQSPTHLIKTRGQQVTLRCSPKSGHDTVSWYQQALGQGPQFIFQYYEEEERQRGNFPDRFSGHQFPNYSSELNVNALLLGDSALYLCASSRIPGNLGQFFGPGTRLTVL.

The DNA for the CDR3 is TGTGCCAGCAGCCAGGGACTCAGGGGGCTCGGGCAGCCCCAGCATTTT. This encodes CASSQGLRGLGQPQHF. The chain combines TRBV4-2 with TRBJ1-5; the match to TRBD1 covers 8 bases. The CDR3 contains 16 residues. Germline V lookup: CDR1 LGHNA, CDR2 YNFKEQ. Trimming at V came to 3 bases and at J to 7 bases, leaving 11 bases not matched to a gene.

The V call is TRBV3-1 (or the pseudogene TRBV3-2), the J call TRBJ1-5, with a tentative D call TRBD1 (5 bases). Germline assignment: CDR1 LGHDT and CDR2 YNNKEL (reference sequence). Trimming took 0 bases from V and 3 from J, leaving 12 bases between them. The length of the CDR3 is 16 residues. The CDR3 sequence is CASSQDQGMDNQPQHF. In DNA, the CDR3 is TGTGCCAGCAGCCAAGACCAGGGTATGGACAATCAGCCCCAGCATTTT.

The V and J genes are TRBV15 and TRBJ2-3; the match to TRBD1 covers 9 bases. The CDR3 contains 15 residues. Germline values: CDR1 LNHNV, CDR2 YYDKDF (reference sequence). V was clipped by 2 bases and J by 5 bases; unmatched bases: 5. The CDR3 bases are TGTGCCACCAGCAGACCCGGGACAGGGCTAGATACGCAGTATTTT. Translation gives CATSRPGTGLDTQYF.

The rearrangement links TRBV5-1 to TRBJ1-4, with D tentatively TRBD1 (6 bases). The V end was cut by 2 bases, the J end by 5 bases, with 10 bases between. Germline V gene data show CDR1 as SGHRS and CDR2 as YFSETQ. CDR3 size: 14 residues. The CDR3 loop reads CASSLQGLNEKLFF. DNA of the CDR3: TGCGCCAGCAGCTTACAGGGTCTCAATGAAAAACTGTTTTTT. Variable domain in full (rest from reference TRBV5-1 and TRBJ1-4): KAGVTQTPRYLIKTRGQQVTLSCSPISGHRSVSWYQQTPGQGLQFLFEYFSETQRNKGNFPGRFSGRQFSNSRSEMNVSTLELGDSALYLCASSLQGLNEKLFFGSGTQLSVL.

The chain has TRBV5-1 and TRBJ1-2, with D possibly being TRBD1 (5 bases). The CDR3 is 15 residues long. Germline V gives CDR1 SGHRS, CDR2 YFSETQ. V lost 5 bases and J lost 2, with 16 bases in between. This chain's CDR3 is CASRLGGDSNYGYTF. CDR3 sequence (DNA): TGCGCCAGCAGACTCGGAGGGGACTCAAACTATGGCTACACCTTC.